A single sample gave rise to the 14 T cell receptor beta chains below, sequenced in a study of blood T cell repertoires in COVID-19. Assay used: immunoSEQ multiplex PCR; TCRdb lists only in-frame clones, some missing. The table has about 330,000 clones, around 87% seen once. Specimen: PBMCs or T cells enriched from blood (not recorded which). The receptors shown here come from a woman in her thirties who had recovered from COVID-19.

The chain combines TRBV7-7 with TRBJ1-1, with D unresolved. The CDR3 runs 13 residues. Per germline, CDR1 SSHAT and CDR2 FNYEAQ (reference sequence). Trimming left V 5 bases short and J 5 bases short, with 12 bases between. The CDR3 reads CASSALAGTEAFF. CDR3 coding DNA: TGTGCCAGCAGCGCACTAGCGGGGACTGAAGCTTTCTTT.

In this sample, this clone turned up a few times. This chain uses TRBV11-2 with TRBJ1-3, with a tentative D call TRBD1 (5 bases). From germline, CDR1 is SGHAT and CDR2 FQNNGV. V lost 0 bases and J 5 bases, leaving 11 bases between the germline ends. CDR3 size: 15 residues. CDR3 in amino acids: CASSLDQTVRNTIYF. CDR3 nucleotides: TGTGCCAGCAGCTTAGATCAGACAGTAAGAAACACCATATATTTT.

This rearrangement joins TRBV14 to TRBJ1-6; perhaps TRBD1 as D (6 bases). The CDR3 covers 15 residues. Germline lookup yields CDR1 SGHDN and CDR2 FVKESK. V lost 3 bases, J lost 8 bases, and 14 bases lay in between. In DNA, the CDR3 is TGTGCCAGCAGCCAGCGCCGGGACACCTATTCACCCCTCCACTTT. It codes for CASSQRRDTYSPLHF.

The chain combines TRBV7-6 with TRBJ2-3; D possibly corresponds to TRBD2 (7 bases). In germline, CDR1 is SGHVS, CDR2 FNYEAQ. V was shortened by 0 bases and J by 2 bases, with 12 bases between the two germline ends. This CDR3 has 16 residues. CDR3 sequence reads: CASSLASGGLTDTQYF. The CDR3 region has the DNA TGTGCCAGCAGCTTAGCATCCGGGGGGCTCACAGATACGCAGTATTTT.

CDR3 nucleotides: TGTGCCAGCAGCTACGACGGGAGCTCCTACGAGCAGTACTTC. This codes for CASSYDGSSYEQYF. The rearrangement joins TRBV7-9 to TRBJ2-7; D perhaps matches TRBD2 (6 bases). The germline V gene has CDR1 SEHNR and CDR2 FQNEAQ (reference sequence). The CDR3 is made up of 14 amino acids. V was shortened by 4 bases and J by 0 bases, with 10 bases between the two germline ends.

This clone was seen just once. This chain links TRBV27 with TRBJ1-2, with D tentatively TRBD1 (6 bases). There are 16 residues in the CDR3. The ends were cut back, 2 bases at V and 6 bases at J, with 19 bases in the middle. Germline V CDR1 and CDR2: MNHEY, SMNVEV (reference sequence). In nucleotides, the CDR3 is TGTGCCAGCAGTTTAAGGTTAGGGACACCCGCGGATGGCTACACCTTC. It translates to CASSLRLGTPADGYTF.

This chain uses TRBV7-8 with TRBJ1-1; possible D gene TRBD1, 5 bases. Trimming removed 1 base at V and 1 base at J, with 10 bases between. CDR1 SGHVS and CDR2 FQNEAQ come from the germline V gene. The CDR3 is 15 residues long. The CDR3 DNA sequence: TGTGCCAGCAGCTTAGAAGGCAGGGCGAACACTGAAGCTTTCTTT. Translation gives CASSLEGRANTEAFF.

Written as DNA, the CDR3 is TGTGCCAGCTCACCGTCAGGGTTTATGAACACTGAAGCTTTCTTT. Translating it yields CASSPSGFMNTEAFF. The chain has TRBV18 and TRBJ1-1, with D possibly matching TRBD1 (5 bases). Germline lookup yields CDR1 KGHSH and CDR2 LQKENI. This CDR3 is 15 amino acids long. V lost 3 bases and J lost 0, with 11 bases in between.

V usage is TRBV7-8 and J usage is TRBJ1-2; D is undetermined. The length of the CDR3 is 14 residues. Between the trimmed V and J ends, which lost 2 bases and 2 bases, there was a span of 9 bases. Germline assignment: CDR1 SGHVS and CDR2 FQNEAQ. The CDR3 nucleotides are TGTGCCAGCAGCTTAACGGGTCAGAACTATGGCTACACCTTC. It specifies CASSLTGQNYGYTF.

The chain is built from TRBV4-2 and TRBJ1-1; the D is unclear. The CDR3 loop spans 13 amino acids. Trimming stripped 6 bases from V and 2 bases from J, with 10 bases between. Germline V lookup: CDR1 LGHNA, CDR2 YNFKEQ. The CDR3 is CASSQPGNTEAFF. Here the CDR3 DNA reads TGTGCCAGCAGTCAACCAGGAAACACTGAAGCTTTCTTT.

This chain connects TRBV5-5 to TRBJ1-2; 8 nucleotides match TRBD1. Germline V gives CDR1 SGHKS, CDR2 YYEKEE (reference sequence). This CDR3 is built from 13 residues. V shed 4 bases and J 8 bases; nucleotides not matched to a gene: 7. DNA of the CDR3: TGTGCCAGCAGCCCGGACAGGGTTATCGGCTACACCTTC. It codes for CASSPDRVIGYTF.

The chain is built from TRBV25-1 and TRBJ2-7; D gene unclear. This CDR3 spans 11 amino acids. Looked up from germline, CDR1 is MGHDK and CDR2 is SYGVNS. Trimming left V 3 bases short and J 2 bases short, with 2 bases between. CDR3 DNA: TGTGCCAGCAGTGACGCCTACGAGCAGTACTTC. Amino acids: CASSDAYEQYF.

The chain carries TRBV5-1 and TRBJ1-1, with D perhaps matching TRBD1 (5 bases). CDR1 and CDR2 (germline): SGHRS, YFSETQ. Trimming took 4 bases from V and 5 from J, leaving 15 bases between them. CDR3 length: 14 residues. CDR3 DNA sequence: TGCGCCAGCAGCCGGAATGACGGGGGGACTGAAGCTTTCTTT. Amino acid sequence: CASSRNDGGTEAFF.

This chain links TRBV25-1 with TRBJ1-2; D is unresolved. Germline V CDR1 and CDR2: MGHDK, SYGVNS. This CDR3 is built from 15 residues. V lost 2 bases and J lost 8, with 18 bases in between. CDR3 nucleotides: TGTGCCAGCAGTGAAATTGGCGGGCAGGTGAAGGGCTACACCTTC. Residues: CASSEIGGQVKGYTF.